What follows are 18 T cell receptor beta chains derived from one specimen sequenced in a study of PD-1 blockade in classical Hodgkin lymphoma. Profiled with immunoSEQ multiplex PCR; TCRdb holds only in-frame clones, not every one. The sample has approximately 16,000 clones; approximately 91% are singletons. The time point was: cycle 4 day 1 (C4D1), after five to seven weeks of nivolumab. All the patients suffered relapse after autologous stem cell transplantation, and brentuximab vedotin exposure differed. Magnetic negative selection isolated CD8+ T cells from thawed PBMCs. The material sequenced was CD8+ T cells from blood, taken before the fourth cycle of nivolumab. The receptors were gathered from a human donor with classical Hodgkin lymphoma.

The rearrangement joins TRBV11-2 to TRBJ2-7, with D unclear. Per the germline V gene, CDR1 is SGHAT and CDR2 is FQNNGV. The V end lost 2 bases, the J end lost 7 bases, and 6 bases lay between the germline ends. The CDR3 extends over 11 amino acids. CDR3 DNA: TGTGCCAGCAGCTTATGGTCAGAGCAGTACTTC. It translates to CASSLWSEQYF.

The chain uses TRBV5-6 and TRBJ1-4, with 7 nucleotides matching TRBD1. The CDR3 is 16 residues long. J was trimmed by 8 bases and V by 0 bases; bases with no gene match: 10. Germline assignment: CDR1 SGHDT and CDR2 YYEEEE. In nucleotides, the CDR3 is TGTGCCAGCAGCTTGGGCCTTCGGACAGGCGGCGAAAAACTGTTTTTT. The encoded protein is CASSLGLRTGGEKLFF.

The CDR3 loop reads CASSEGGGASTDTQYF. CDR3 nucleotides: TGCGCCAGCAGTGAGGGGGGAGGCGCTAGCACAGATACGCAGTATTTT. V is TRBV10-2 and J is TRBJ2-3, with D maybe TRBD2 (6 bases). Germline loops: CDR1 WSHSY, CDR2 SAAADI. This CDR3 is 16 amino acids long. Trimming pared 2 bases from V and 0 bases from J, leaving 12 bases between.

CDR3 nucleotides: TGTGCCAGCAGTTTGAGTGGTGAGCAGTTCTTC. Its translation: CASSLSGEQFF. The chain couples TRBV28 to TRBJ2-1; D ambiguous. Germline loops: CDR1 MDHEN, CDR2 SYDVKM. With 3 bases removed from V and 9 bases from J, the gap between germline ends came to 6 bases. This CDR3 has 11 amino acids.

The chain carries TRBV4-1 and TRBJ2-7; tentatively, D is TRBD1 or TRBD2 (5 bases each). The CDR3 totals 14 residues. Per the germline V gene, CDR1 is MGHRA and CDR2 is YSYEKL. Trimming removed 4 bases at V and 6 bases at J, with 16 bases between. CDR3 DNA: TGCGCCAGCAGCCGTACCGGGACCCCTCTCGAGCAGTACTTC. Translation gives CASSRTGTPLEQYF.

This clone was seen once. In DNA form, the CDR3 reads TGTGCCAGCAGTGCTACAGGGGGCTGGGGCTACAATGAGCAGTTCTTC. Its protein is CASSATGGWGYNEQFF. V gene TRBV6-1 combines with J gene TRBJ2-1, with TRBD1 identical over 9 bases. Germline values: CDR1 MNHNS, CDR2 SASEGT. The CDR3 runs 16 residues. Trimming at V came to 4 bases and at J to 3 bases, leaving 7 bases not matched to a gene.

V usage is TRBV4-1 and J usage is TRBJ2-3; 8 bases line up with TRBD2. There are 16 residues in the CDR3. CDR1 MGHRA and CDR2 YSYEKL come from the germline V gene. Trimming took 1 base from V and 4 from J; bases not matched to a gene: 7. In DNA, the CDR3 is TGCGCCAGCAGCCAAGTCAGCGGGAGTTTGTCAGATACGCAGTATTTT. It translates to CASSQVSGSLSDTQYF.

The chain joins TRBV19 to TRBJ2-7; D might be TRBD1 (6 bases). Per germline, CDR1 LNHDA and CDR2 SQIVND (reference sequence). This CDR3 region has 15 residues. Trimming stripped 1 base from V and 2 bases from J, with 12 bases between. As DNA, the CDR3 is TGTGCCAGTAGTATAGTTCCGACAGGAGCCTACGAGCAGTACTTC. Amino acids: CASSIVPTGAYEQYF.

The V call is TRBV28, the J call TRBJ1-5, with 7 bases matching TRBD1. Germline V lookup: CDR1 MDHEN, CDR2 SYDVKM. The trim removed 7 bases at V and 7 bases at J, leaving 13 bases unmatched. The CDR3 runs to 15 residues. In DNA, the CDR3 is TGTGCCAGCATGCACGGGACAGCAGGAATACAGCCCCAGCATTTT. The encoded protein is CASMHGTAGIQPQHF.

The rearrangement links TRBV2 to TRBJ2-3, with 7 nucleotides matching TRBD1. The CDR3 length is 12 residues. Germline V gene sequence: CDR1 SNHLY, CDR2 FYNNEI. V lost 10 bases, J lost 0 bases, and 1 base stayed unmatched. In DNA, the CDR3 is TGTGCCATGGGACAGAGCACAGATACGCAGTATTTT. Translating it yields CAMGQSTDTQYF.

This clone was counted a few times. The chain uses TRBV7-9 and TRBJ1-5; D unresolved. Germline V CDR1 and CDR2: SEHNR, FQNEAQ (reference sequence). Trimming removed 4 bases from V and 10 bases from J, with 8 bases in between. The CDR3 has 11 amino acids. In DNA form, the CDR3 reads TGTGCCAGCAGCTCGGTTGGTCCCCAGCATTTT. Translating gives CASSSVGPQHF.

The V gene is TRBV7-9, the J gene TRBJ2-5; tentatively, D is TRBD2 (6 bases). From germline, CDR1 is SEHNR and CDR2 FQNEAQ (reference sequence). The CDR3 sequence is 14 residues long. Trimming took 8 bases from V and 2 from J, leaving 15 bases between them. The DNA for the CDR3 is TGTGCCAGCTGGGGAGGTTTTCCGCAAGAGACCCAGTACTTC. Translated: CASWGGFPQETQYF. Full variable domain (outside the CDR3, taken from reference TRBV7-9 and TRBJ2-5): DTGVSQNPRHKITKRGQNVTFRCDPISEHNRLYWYRQTLGQGPEFLTYFQNEAQLEKSRLLSDRFSAERPKGSFSTLEIQRTEQGDSAMYLCASWGGFPQETQYFGPGTRLLVL.

About this clone itself: The junction departs from germline at one end; a sequencing error may be responsible. The V call is TRBV5-4, the J call TRBJ2-2; D may be TRBD1 or TRBD2 (5 bases each). Looked up from germline, CDR1 is SGHNT and CDR2 is YYREEE (reference sequence). The CDR3 has 15 residues. The CDR3 loop reads CASSQVDLGPGELFF. As DNA, the CDR3 is TGCGCCAGCAGCCAAGTCGACCTGGGACCCGGGGAGCTGTTTTTT. The variable domain in full, completed from reference TRBV5-4 and TRBJ2-2, reads ETGVTQSPTHLIKTRGQQVTLRCSSQSGHNTVSWYQQALGQGPQFIFQYYREEENGRGNFPPRFSGLQFPNYSSELNVNALELDDSALYLCASSQVDLGPGELFFGEGSRLTVL.

The chain employs TRBV19 and TRBJ2-3; 10 nucleotides match TRBD2. This CDR3 contains 14 residues. Germline values: CDR1 LNHDA, CDR2 SQIVND (reference sequence). J gave up 2 bases and V 6 bases, and 2 bases lay outside the gene matches. CDR3 amino acids: CASRSGRATDTQYF. The CDR3 nucleotides are TGTGCCAGTAGGAGCGGGAGGGCCACAGATACGCAGTATTTT.

This clone was counted once. In DNA form, the CDR3 reads TGTGCCAGCAGCTTCAGGACAGGGTCCTACAATGAGCAGTTCTTC. It is translated as CASSFRTGSYNEQFF. The chain is built from TRBV7-9 and TRBJ2-1; 8 bases are a match to TRBD1. The CDR3 has 15 residues. The germline gives CDR1 SEHNR, CDR2 FQNEAQ (reference sequence). Germline trimming cut 3 bases from V and 1 base from J; bases unmatched to any gene: 2.

The genes are TRBV27 and TRBJ2-7, with 12 bases fitting TRBD2. CDR3 length equals 17 residues. Trimming removed 5 bases from V and 3 bases from J; junction bases left unmatched: 11. Germline CDR1 is MNHEY and CDR2 is SMNVEV (reference sequence). The CDR3, as DNA: TGTGCCAGCAGTCCCGCGGCTGGACTAGCGGGACTCTACGAGCAGTACTTC. This sequence encodes CASSPAAGLAGLYEQYF.

About this clone: At one boundary the junction diverges from the germline segment, which might be a read error. The J gene is TRBJ2-5, the V gene TRBV5-1; D remains unclear. There are 11 residues in the CDR3. CDR1 and CDR2 (germline): SGHRS, YFSETQ. CDR3 loop: CASRDQETQYF. The DNA for the CDR3 is TGCGCCAGCAGGGACCAGGAGACCCAGTACTTC.

The chain combines TRBV4-1 with TRBJ1-4, with no clear D. The germline V gene has CDR1 MGHRA and CDR2 YSYEKL. The CDR3 is 13 residues long. V dropped 6 bases and J dropped 6 bases, with 11 bases sitting between them. This CDR3 is CASSAGMDEKLFF. The CDR3, as DNA: TGCGCCAGCAGTGCTGGAATGGATGAAAAACTGTTTTTT.